The 27 T cell receptor beta chains listed next were all sequenced from one sample in a study of glioma-infiltrating T cells after dendritic cell vaccination. Generated by immunoSEQ multiplex PCR, the TCRdb table keeps only in-frame clones and is missing some. This sample carries over 65,000 clones, around 84% of them seen once, and the ten largest clones take about 8.5%. Time point described: after dendritic cell vaccination, including at tumor progression/relapse. Sequenced material: blood, taken after dendritic cell vaccination. The source of these receptors is a human donor with glioblastoma.

The CDR3 loop is CASSADRGGYTF. CDR3 DNA: TGTGCCAGCAGCGCCGACAGGGGGGGCTACACCTTC. The V and J genes are TRBV5-6 and TRBJ1-2; 9 nucleotides align to TRBD1. The CDR3 is 12 residues long. J lost 8 bases, V lost 4 bases, and 3 bases had no gene match. In germline, CDR1 is SGHDT, CDR2 YYEEEE.

This clone was detected a few times. The rearrangement joins TRBV9 to TRBJ2-3, with a possible D match to TRBD1 (6 bases). Per the germline V gene, CDR1 is SGDLS and CDR2 is YYNGEE. V dropped 0 bases and J dropped 6 bases, with 14 bases sitting between them. The CDR3 runs 15 residues. The CDR3 nucleotides read TGTGCCAGCAGCGTAGAGGGGGACATTTCGGATACGCAGTATTTT. Encoded protein: CASSVEGDISDTQYF.

The chain couples TRBV18 to TRBJ1-6, with D tentatively TRBD1 (5 bases). Germline V CDR1 and CDR2: KGHSH, LQKENI. The CDR3 is made up of 15 amino acids. Trimming shortened V by 6 bases and J by 4 bases, and 13 bases separated the two germline ends. Here the CDR3 reads CASSPGQLYNSPLHF. In nucleotides, the CDR3 is TGTGCCAGCTCCCCAGGGCAGCTTTATAATTCACCCCTCCACTTT.

The chain carries TRBV6-5 and TRBJ2-2; 10 nucleotides line up with TRBD1. The germline V gene has CDR1 MNHEY and CDR2 SVGAGI. The CDR3 has 15 amino acids. V shed 4 bases and J 4 bases; nucleotides not matched to a gene: 3. DNA for the CDR3: TGTGCCAGCAGTTCCGACAGGGGGCCCACCGGGGAGCTGTTTTTT. Translated, it gives CASSSDRGPTGELFF.

This sequence joins TRBV9 and TRBJ2-2; TRBD2 agrees at 8 bases. Germline assignment: CDR1 SGDLS and CDR2 YYNGEE. V gave up 0 bases and J gave up 0 bases; unmatched junction bases: 4. The CDR3 runs to 17 residues. CDR3 amino acids: CASSVAPAGANTGELFF. In nucleotides, the CDR3 is TGTGCCAGCAGCGTAGCTCCAGCGGGGGCGAACACCGGGGAGCTGTTTTTT.

V usage is TRBV28 and J usage is TRBJ1-1, with a possible D match to TRBD1 (5 bases). The V end lost 6 bases, the J end lost 8 bases, and 22 bases lay between the germline ends. CDR1 MDHEN and CDR2 SYDVKM come from the germline V gene. The CDR3 has 15 residues. This chain's CDR3 is CASSLPSGAMGEAFF. The CDR3 DNA follows: TGTGCCAGCAGCCTTCCTAGTGGGGCAATGGGAGAAGCTTTCTTT.

The rearrangement links TRBV9 to TRBJ2-1; 14 bases agree with TRBD2. The germline CDR1 and CDR2 sequences are SGDLS and YYNGEE. This CDR3 has 20 residues. The V and J ends lost 0 bases and 8 bases, in that order; junction bases with no gene match: 16. The CDR3 protein is CASSVGDRWTSGRPSHEQFF. As DNA, the CDR3 is TGTGCCAGCAGCGTAGGGGACAGGTGGACTAGCGGGAGGCCCAGCCATGAGCAGTTCTTC.

The chain joins TRBV7-9 to TRBJ2-1, with 14 nucleotides matching TRBD2. CDR3 length: 18 amino acids. The junction had 10 bases not matched to a gene; V was cut back by 5 bases and J by 4 bases. Germline assignment: CDR1 SEHNR and CDR2 FQNEAQ (reference sequence). The CDR3: CASSHPTSGGAKYNEQFF. For the CDR3, the DNA is TGTGCCAGCAGCCATCCGACTAGCGGGGGGGCCAAATACAATGAGCAGTTCTTC.

The chain is built from TRBV30 and TRBJ1-2; 7 bases are a match to TRBD1. The CDR3 consists of 14 residues. J lost 0 bases, V lost 7 bases, and 8 bases had no gene match. The germline CDR1 and CDR2 sequences are GTSNPN and SVGIG (reference sequence). The CDR3 coding sequence is TGTGCCTTAAAGCTACAGGGGACTAACTATGGCTACACCTTC. As protein: CALKLQGTNYGYTF.

The V call is TRBV2, the J call TRBJ2-1; D is possibly TRBD1 (6 bases). The germline gives CDR1 SNHLY, CDR2 FYNNEI. V gave up 4 bases and J gave up 10 bases, with 17 bases separating them. There are 14 residues in the CDR3. As DNA, the CDR3 is TGTGCCAGCAGTGTGGGAAGGGGGAGATCAGAGCAGTTCTTC. This gives the protein CASSVGRGRSEQFF.

The rearrangement joins TRBV27 to TRBJ2-2; TRBD1 agrees at 8 bases. With V trimmed by 5 bases and J by 1 base, 6 bases remained unmatched. Looked up from germline, CDR1 is MNHEY and CDR2 is SMNVEV (reference sequence). The CDR3 runs to 16 residues. CDR3 region: CASSLRGTGNTGELFF. The DNA for the CDR3 is TGTGCCAGCAGTCTAAGAGGGACAGGGAACACCGGGGAGCTGTTTTTT.

This clone has only a few counts. The chain employs TRBV6-1 and TRBJ2-7, with 10 bases identical to TRBD1. Trimming removed 4 bases from V and 2 bases from J; junction bases left unmatched: 5. The germline V gene has CDR1 MNHNS and CDR2 SASEGT. The CDR3 has 15 amino acids. Written as DNA, the CDR3 is TGTGCCAGCAGTGCCGCCGGGACAGGGGCCTACGAGCAGTACTTC. It yields the protein CASSAAGTGAYEQYF.

This rearrangement joins TRBV11-1 to TRBJ2-1; 7 nucleotides agree with TRBD2. Unmatched junction bases numbered 7, after V lost 3 bases and J lost 2 bases. The CDR3 runs to 16 residues. Germline CDR1 SGHAT, CDR2 FQDESV (reference sequence). This CDR3 is CASSFAGGTTYNEQFF. CDR3 nucleotide sequence: TGTGCCAGCAGCTTTGCGGGCGGGACTACCTACAATGAGCAGTTCTTC. The variable domain in full, completed from reference TRBV11-1 and TRBJ2-1, reads EAEVAQSPRYKITEKSQAVAFWCDPISGHATLYWYRQILGQGPELLVQFQDESVVDDSQLPKDRFSAERLKGVDSTLKIQPAELGDSAMYLCASSFAGGTTYNEQFFGPGTRLTVL.

The rearrangement joins TRBV15 to TRBJ2-2, with 7 positions matching TRBD1. Germline CDR1 LNHNV, CDR2 YYDKDF (reference sequence). The CDR3 contains 18 residues. Losses at the gene ends were 1 base for V and 4 bases for J; bases not matched to a gene: 12. DNA for the CDR3: TGTGCCACCAGCAGAGGGGCGGTTAGGACAGGCGCCACCGGGGAGCTGTTTTTT. It specifies CATSRGAVRTGATGELFF.

The chain uses TRBV7-6 and TRBJ2-3; 7 bases are shared with TRBD2. This CDR3 has 18 amino acids. The germline V gene has CDR1 SGHVS and CDR2 FNYEAQ. The junction had 13 bases not matched to a gene; V was cut back by 1 base and J by 3 bases. CDR3 sequence (DNA): TGTGCCAGCAGCTTAGTTCCGGGCGGGAGCTCCCGTACAGATACGCAGTATTTT. Translated: CASSLVPGGSSRTDTQYF. Complete variable domain (other parts from reference TRBV7-6 and TRBJ2-3): GAGVSQSPRYKVTKRGQDVALRCDPISGHVSLYWYRQALGQGPEFLTYFNYEAQQDKSGLPNDRFSAERPEGSISTLTIQRTEQRDSAMYRCASSLVPGGSSRTDTQYFGPGTRLTVL.

The V and J genes are TRBV6-5 and TRBJ1-2; no clear D. Germline assignment: CDR1 MNHEY and CDR2 SVGAGI. This CDR3 has 14 amino acids. The V end was cut by 6 bases, the J end by 5 bases, with 16 bases between. CDR3 sequence reads: CASRLLASHYGYTF. CDR3 sequence (DNA): TGTGCCAGCAGATTACTTGCCTCCCATTATGGCTACACCTTC.

The chain has TRBV5-5 and TRBJ2-6; 8 nucleotides agree with TRBD1. Per germline, CDR1 SGHKS and CDR2 YYEKEE (reference sequence). Trimming removed 0 bases from V and 1 base from J; junction bases left unmatched: 9. This CDR3 spans 19 amino acids. The CDR3, as DNA: TGTGCCAGCAGCTTGGTTGGGGGGCAGGGGGCATCTGGGGCCAACGTCCTGACTTTC. It codes for CASSLVGGQGASGANVLTF.

This clone was seen only once. J is TRBJ2-6 and V is TRBV19; maybe TRBD2 (5 bases). Trimming cost V 0 bases and J 0 bases, with 12 bases left between them. There are 18 residues in the CDR3. Germline lookup yields CDR1 LNHDA and CDR2 SQIVND (reference sequence). CDR3 DNA sequence: TGTGCCAGTAGTATAGAGGGCCTCACTAGCTCTGGGGCCAACGTCCTGACTTTC. It codes for CASSIEGLTSSGANVLTF.

The CDR3, as DNA: TGTGCCAGCAGGGCTCGACAGGACTATGGCTACACCTTC. Its translation: CASRARQDYGYTF. V gene TRBV6-5 combines with J gene TRBJ1-2, with a possible D match to TRBD1 (6 bases). V lost 6 bases, J lost 3 bases, and 11 bases lay in between. Germline values: CDR1 MNHEY, CDR2 SVGAGI. CDR3 length equals 13 residues.

The genes are TRBV4-1 and TRBJ2-7; D remains unclear. V was trimmed by 4 bases and J by 0 bases, leaving 10 bases between them. The CDR3 sequence is 14 residues long. Per germline, CDR1 MGHRA and CDR2 YSYEKL. The CDR3 reads CASSLLQSSYEQYF. The CDR3 coding sequence is TGCGCCAGCAGCCTACTTCAATCCTCCTACGAGCAGTACTTC.

J is TRBJ2-2 and V is TRBV5-1; D remains ambiguous. Trimming took 0 bases from V and 5 from J, leaving 14 bases between them. This CDR3 comprises 16 residues. Looked up from germline, CDR1 is SGHRS and CDR2 is YFSETQ. The CDR3 sequence is CASSLGPAGLTGELFF. CDR3 in DNA: TGCGCCAGCAGCTTGGGTCCGGCAGGTTTGACCGGGGAGCTGTTTTTT. The full variable domain, with the rest looked up from reference TRBV5-1 and TRBJ2-2, is KAGVTQTPRYLIKTRGQQVTLSCSPISGHRSVSWYQQTPGQGLQFLFEYFSETQRNKGNFPGRFSGRQFSNSRSEMNVSTLELGDSALYLCASSLGPAGLTGELFFGEGSRLTVL.

This chain connects TRBV5-6 to TRBJ1-1; 8 bases are shared with TRBD1. Germline loops: CDR1 SGHDT, CDR2 YYEEEE. V trimming: 4 bases; J trimming: 7 bases; junction bases outside the gene matches: 12. This CDR3 has 15 residues. This CDR3 reads CASSPNGQGRFEAFF. For the CDR3, the DNA is TGTGCCAGCAGCCCGAATGGACAGGGCCGATTTGAAGCTTTCTTT.

The chain joins TRBV4-3 to TRBJ1-6; D is uncertain. Trimming took 1 base from V and 10 from J, leaving 17 bases between them. The length of the CDR3 is 16 residues. Germline V gene lookup returns CDR1 LGHNA and CDR2 YSLEER. CDR3 loop: CASSQGSGEKSSPLHF. The CDR3 region has the DNA TGCGCCAGCAGCCAAGGATCCGGGGAAAAAAGCTCACCCCTCCACTTT.

The rearrangement uses TRBV28 and TRBJ1-3; 7 bases line up with TRBD1. Trimming cost V 2 bases and J 0 bases; bases outside gene matches: 4. CDR3 length equals 16 residues. Germline assignment: CDR1 MDHEN and CDR2 SYDVKM. The CDR3 bases are TGTGCCAGCAGTTTACCGGACAGGAGCTCTGGAAACACCATATATTTT. It specifies CASSLPDRSSGNTIYF.

The chain recombines TRBV5-1 with TRBJ2-7; weak D call: TRBD1 (5 bases). Germline assignment: CDR1 SGHRS and CDR2 YFSETQ. This CDR3 contains 13 residues. The V end was cut by 2 bases, the J end by 3 bases, with 9 bases between. The CDR3 bases are TGCGCCAGCAGCTTAGGACACGTCTACGAGCAGTACTTC. Its translation: CASSLGHVYEQYF.

This chain connects TRBV28 to TRBJ2-1; D unresolved. V was cut by 3 bases and J by 9 bases, with 18 bases left in between. The CDR3 is made up of 15 amino acids. Per the germline V gene, CDR1 is MDHEN and CDR2 is SYDVKM. DNA of the CDR3: TGTGCCAGCAGTTTCTTGAGAAATGTTAATCCTGAGCAGTTCTTC. Translated: CASSFLRNVNPEQFF. Variable domain in full (rest from reference TRBV28 and TRBJ2-1): DVKVTQSSRYLVKRTGEKVFLECVQDMDHENMFWYRQDPGLGLRLIYFSYDVKMKEKGDIPEGYSVSREKKERFSLILESASTNQTSMYLCASSFLRNVNPEQFFGPGTRLTVL.

V is TRBV27 and J is TRBJ1-1; D gene uncertain. CDR1 and CDR2 from the germline V gene are MNHEY and SMNVEV (reference sequence). This CDR3 has 15 amino acids. V was trimmed by 4 bases and J by 0 bases, leaving 12 bases between them. The CDR3 loop reads CASSSAPGLNTEAFF. CDR3 in DNA: TGTGCCAGCAGTTCGGCCCCTGGGCTGAACACTGAAGCTTTCTTT.